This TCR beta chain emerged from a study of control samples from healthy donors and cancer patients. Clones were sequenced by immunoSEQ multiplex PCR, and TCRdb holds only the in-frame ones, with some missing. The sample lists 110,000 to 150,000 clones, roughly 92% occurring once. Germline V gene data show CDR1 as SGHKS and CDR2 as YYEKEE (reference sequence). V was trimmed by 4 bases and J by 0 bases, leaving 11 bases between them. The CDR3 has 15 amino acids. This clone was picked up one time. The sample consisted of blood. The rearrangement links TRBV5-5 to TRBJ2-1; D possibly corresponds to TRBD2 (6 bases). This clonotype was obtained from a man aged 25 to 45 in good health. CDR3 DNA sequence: TGTGCCAGCAGCACTAGCAGTAGCTCCTACAATGAGCAGTTCTTC. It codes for CASSTSSSSYNEQFF.